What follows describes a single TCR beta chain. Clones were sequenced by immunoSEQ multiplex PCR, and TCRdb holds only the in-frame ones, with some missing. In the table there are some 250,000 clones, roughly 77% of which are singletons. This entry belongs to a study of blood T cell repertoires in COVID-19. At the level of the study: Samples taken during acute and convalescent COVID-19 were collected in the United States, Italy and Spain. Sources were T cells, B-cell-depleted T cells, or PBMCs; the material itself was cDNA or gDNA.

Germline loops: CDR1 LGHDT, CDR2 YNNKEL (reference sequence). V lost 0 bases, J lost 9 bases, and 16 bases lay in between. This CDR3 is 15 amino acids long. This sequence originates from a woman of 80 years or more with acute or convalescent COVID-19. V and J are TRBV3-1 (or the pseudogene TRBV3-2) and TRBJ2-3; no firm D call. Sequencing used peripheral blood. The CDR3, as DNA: TGTGCCAGCAGCCAAGAAGAGGTCCCCACCTGGACGCAGTATTTT. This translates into CASSQEEVPTWTQYF.